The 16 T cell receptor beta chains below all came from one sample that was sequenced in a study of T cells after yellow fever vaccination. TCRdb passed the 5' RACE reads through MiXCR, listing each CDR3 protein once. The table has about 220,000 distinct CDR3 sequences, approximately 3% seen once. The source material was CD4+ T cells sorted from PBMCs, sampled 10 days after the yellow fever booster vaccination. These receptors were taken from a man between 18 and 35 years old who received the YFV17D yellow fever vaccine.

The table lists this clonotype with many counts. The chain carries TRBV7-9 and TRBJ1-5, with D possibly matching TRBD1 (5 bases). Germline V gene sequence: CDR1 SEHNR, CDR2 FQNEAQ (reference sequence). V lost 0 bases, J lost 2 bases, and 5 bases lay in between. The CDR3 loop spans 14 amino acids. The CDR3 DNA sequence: TGTGCCAGCAGCTTAGCAGGGGGCAATCAGCCCCAGCATTTT. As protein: CASSLAGGNQPQHF.

CDR3 in DNA: TGTGCCAGCTCAACCGGGACAGGAGCTGGAAACACCATATATTTT. It encodes CASSTGTGAGNTIYF. This chain uses TRBV18 with TRBJ1-3; 8 nucleotides line up with TRBD1. This CDR3 comprises 15 residues. After removal of 5 bases from V and 2 bases from J, the junction contained 5 bases not matched to a gene. In germline, CDR1 is KGHSH, CDR2 LQKENI.

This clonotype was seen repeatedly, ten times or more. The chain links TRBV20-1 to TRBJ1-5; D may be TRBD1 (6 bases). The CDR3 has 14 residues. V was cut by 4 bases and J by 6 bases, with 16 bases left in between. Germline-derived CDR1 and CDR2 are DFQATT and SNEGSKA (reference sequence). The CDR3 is CSATRGGASQPQHF. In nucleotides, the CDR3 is TGCAGTGCTACCCGCGGGGGGGCGAGTCAGCCCCAGCATTTT.

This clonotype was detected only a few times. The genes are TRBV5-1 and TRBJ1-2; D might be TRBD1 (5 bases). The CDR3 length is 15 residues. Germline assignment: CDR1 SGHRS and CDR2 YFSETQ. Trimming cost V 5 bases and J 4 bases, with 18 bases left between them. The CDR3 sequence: CASREGAGPGYGYTF. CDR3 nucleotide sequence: TGCGCCAGCAGGGAAGGGGCAGGGCCAGGCTATGGCTACACCTTC.

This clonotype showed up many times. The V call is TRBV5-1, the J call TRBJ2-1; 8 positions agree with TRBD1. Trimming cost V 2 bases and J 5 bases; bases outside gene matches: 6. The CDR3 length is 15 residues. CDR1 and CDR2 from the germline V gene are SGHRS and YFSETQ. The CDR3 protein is CASSFSWTGNNEQFF. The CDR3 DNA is TGCGCCAGCAGCTTTTCGTGGACAGGGAACAATGAGCAGTTCTTC.

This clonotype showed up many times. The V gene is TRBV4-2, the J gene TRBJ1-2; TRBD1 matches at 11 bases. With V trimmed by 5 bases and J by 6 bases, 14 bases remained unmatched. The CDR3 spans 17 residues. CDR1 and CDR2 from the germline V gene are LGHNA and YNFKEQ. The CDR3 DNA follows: TGTGCCAGCAGCTCAGGCCCCGGACAGGGGGCTGGGAATGGCTACACCTTC. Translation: CASSSGPGQGAGNGYTF.

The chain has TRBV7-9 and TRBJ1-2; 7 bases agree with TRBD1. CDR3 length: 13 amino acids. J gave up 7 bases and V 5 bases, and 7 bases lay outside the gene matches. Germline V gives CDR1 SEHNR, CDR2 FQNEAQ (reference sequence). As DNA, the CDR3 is TGTGCCAGCAGCACGTACAGGGGAAGTGGCTACACCTTC. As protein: CASSTYRGSGYTF.

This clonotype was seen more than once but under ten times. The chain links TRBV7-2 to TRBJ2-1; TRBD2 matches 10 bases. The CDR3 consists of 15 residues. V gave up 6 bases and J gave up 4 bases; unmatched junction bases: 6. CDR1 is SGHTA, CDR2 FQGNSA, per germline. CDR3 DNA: TGTGCCAGCAGACAACTAGCGGGGAATTACAATGAGCAGTTCTTC. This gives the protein CASRQLAGNYNEQFF.

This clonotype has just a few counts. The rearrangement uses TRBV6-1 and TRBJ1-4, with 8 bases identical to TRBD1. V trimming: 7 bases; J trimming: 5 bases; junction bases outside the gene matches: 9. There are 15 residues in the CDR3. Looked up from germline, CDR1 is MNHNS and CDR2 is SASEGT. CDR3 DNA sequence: TGTGCCAGCACCTCAGGACAGGGCTCGAATGAAAAACTGTTTTTT. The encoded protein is CASTSGQGSNEKLFF.

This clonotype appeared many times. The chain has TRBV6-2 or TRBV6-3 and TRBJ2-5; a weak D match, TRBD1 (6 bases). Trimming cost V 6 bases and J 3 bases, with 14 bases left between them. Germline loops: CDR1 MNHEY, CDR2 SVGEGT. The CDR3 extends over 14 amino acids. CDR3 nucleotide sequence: TGTGCCAGCAGCCCAGGGGCCGTGGAAGAGACCCAGTACTTC. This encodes CASSPGAVEETQYF.

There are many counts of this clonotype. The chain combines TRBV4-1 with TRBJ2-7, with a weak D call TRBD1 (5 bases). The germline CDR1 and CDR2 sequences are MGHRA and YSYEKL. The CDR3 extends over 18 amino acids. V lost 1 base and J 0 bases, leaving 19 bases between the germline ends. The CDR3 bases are TGCGCCAGCAGCCAAGGTCCCCGCCAGGGCCTTAGCTCCTACGAGCAGTACTTC. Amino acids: CASSQGPRQGLSSYEQYF.

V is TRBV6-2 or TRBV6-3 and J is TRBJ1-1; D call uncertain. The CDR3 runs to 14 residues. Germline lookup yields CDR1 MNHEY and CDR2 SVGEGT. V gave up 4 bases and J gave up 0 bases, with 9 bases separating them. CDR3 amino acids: CASSSTSLNTEAFF. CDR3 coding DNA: TGTGCCAGCAGTTCGACAAGTTTGAACACTGAAGCTTTCTTT.

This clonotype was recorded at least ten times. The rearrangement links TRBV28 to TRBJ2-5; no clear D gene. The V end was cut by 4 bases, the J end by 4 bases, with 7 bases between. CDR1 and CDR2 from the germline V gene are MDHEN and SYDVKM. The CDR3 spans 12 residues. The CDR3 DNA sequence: TGTGCCAGCAGTTCCGTCGGAGAGACCCAGTACTTC. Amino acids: CASSSVGETQYF.

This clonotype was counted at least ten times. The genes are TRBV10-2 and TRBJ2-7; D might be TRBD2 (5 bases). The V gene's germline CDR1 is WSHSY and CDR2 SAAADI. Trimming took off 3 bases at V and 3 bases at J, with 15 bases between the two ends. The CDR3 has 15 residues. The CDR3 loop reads CASSDPSGLFYEQYF. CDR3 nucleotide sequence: TGCGCCAGCAGTGACCCTAGTGGACTCTTCTACGAGCAGTACTTC.

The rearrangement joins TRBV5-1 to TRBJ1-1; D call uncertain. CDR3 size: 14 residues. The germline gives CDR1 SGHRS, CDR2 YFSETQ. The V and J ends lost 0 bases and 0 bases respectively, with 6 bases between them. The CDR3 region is CASSLGELNTEAFF. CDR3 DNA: TGCGCCAGCAGCTTGGGGGAGTTGAACACTGAAGCTTTCTTT.

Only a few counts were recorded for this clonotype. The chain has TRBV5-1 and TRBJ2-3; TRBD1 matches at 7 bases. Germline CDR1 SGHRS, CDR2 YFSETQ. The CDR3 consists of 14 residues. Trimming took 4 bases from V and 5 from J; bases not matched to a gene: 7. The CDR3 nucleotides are TGCGCCAGCAGCCCCGGACAGGCGGGAGATACGCAGTATTTT. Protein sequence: CASSPGQAGDTQYF.